The present T cell receptor (beta chain) was sequenced within a study of post-analysis software for immune sequencing data. This CDR3 has 13 residues. Unique molecular identifiers were built into the TCR beta cDNA libraries. Out of roughly 0.95 to 10 million T cells, roughly 0.5 million cDNA molecules were generated. One entry per CDR3 protein, called by TCRdb with MiXCR from the PCR reads. The table lists over 150,000 distinct CDR3 sequences, about 29% of them singletons. Broader study findings: Normalized Chao1 diversity was significantly reduced in patients versus controls. Strong co-clustering by F measure was evident for samples that had been prepared in the same batch. About five TRBV segments were more frequent in patients than controls; TRBV5-6, TRBV5-1 and TRBV20-1 belonged to this group.

This clonotype was picked up one time. The antigen is undetermined. At one end the junction does not follow the germline gene, possibly because of a read error. This clonotype was sampled from a girl between 5 and 17 years old with multiple sclerosis. The sequenced sample was blood. This chain links TRBV12-3 or TRBV12-4 with TRBJ2-1, with unresolved D. CDR3 amino acids: CASSLGLNNKQFF. The CDR3 DNA follows: TGTGCCAGCAGCTTGGGCCTTAACAATAAGCAGTTCTTC.